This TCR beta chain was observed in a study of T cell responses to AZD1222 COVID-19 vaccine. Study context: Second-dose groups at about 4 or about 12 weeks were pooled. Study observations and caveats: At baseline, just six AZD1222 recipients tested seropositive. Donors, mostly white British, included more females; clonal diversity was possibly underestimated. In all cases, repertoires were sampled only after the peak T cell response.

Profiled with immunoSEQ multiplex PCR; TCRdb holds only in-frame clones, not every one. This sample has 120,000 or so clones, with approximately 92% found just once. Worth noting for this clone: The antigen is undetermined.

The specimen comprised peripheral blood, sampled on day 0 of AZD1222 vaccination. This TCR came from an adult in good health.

The CDR3 DNA follows: TGTGCCAGCAGTGAACAGGGCTCTGGGGCCAACGTCCTGACTTTC. This translates into CASSEQGSGANVLTF. This chain uses TRBV25-1 with TRBJ2-6, with D possibly matching TRBD1 (5 bases). Germline CDR1 is MGHDK and CDR2 is SYGVNS. V lost 2 bases and J lost 0, with 5 bases in between. This CDR3 comprises 15 residues.